Listed below are T cell receptor beta chains from one sample, sequenced in a study of regulatory T cells in long-lasting Graves disease. One entry per CDR3 protein results from TCRdb running MiXCR on the multiplex PCR reads. This table holds roughly 500,000 distinct CDR3 sequences, more than 10% found once. These sequences were also reported in another study, on T cells in Graves' hyperthyroidism and ophthalmopathy.

The starting material was peripheral blood mononuclear cells (PBMCs), obtained at new diagnosis, from a patient treated with antithyroid drugs. The receptors were gathered from a young woman with Graves disease. CDR3s include the opening cysteine and the closing phenylalanine or tryptophan. A D gene is named only where the DNA matches it firmly. The size of a clone is reported for some rows only, either as once, few or many, or as a class for expanded clones.

many,TRBJ1-5,TRBV28,NA,CASSFEQANSNQPQHF,TGTGCCAGCAGTTTCGAACAGGCAAATAGCAATCAGCCCCAGCATTTT
many,TRBJ2-1,TRBV7-6,TRBD2,CASSLAYGTSGHNEQFF,TGTGCCAGCAGCTTAGCGTATGGGACTAGCGGGCACAATGAGCAGTTCTTC
NA,TRBJ1-4,TRBV29-1,NA,CSVGVGKLFF,TGCAGCGTTGGTGTGGGAAAACTGTTTTTT
NA,TRBJ2-1,TRBV20-1,NA,CSARGERASYNEQFF,TGCAGTGCTAGAGGGGAGCGGGCCTCCTACAATGAGCAGTTCTTC
few,TRBJ2-1,TRBV11-2,NA,CASNLGLAYWDEQFF,TGTGCCAGCAACTTAGGTTTAGCCTATTGGGATGAGCAGTTCTTC
few,TRBJ2-1,TRBV28,NA,CASSSPATYNEQFF,TGTGCCAGCAGTTCACCCGCTACCTACAATGAGCAGTTCTTC
few,TRBJ2-3,TRBV3-1,TRBD2,CASSSAGGPIDTQYF,TGTGCCAGCAGCTCAGCGGGAGGGCCGATAGATACGCAGTATTTT
many,TRBJ2-3,TRBV20-1,TRBD2,CSARPWASGIYTQYF,TGCAGTGCTAGGCCCTGGGCTAGCGGGATATATACGCAGTATTTT
many,TRBJ1-2,TRBV19,NA,CASTSGYGYTF,NA
many,TRBJ2-3,TRBV20-1,NA,CSAVYAGSGTDTQYF,TGCAGTGCCGTGTATGCAGGGTCTGGCACAGATACGCAGTATTTT
few,TRBJ2-1,TRBV19,TRBD1,CASSTRDRGQAEQFF,TGTGCCAGTAGTACGCGGGACAGGGGGCAAGCTGAGCAGTTCTTC
NA,TRBJ2-1,TRBV7-2,NA,CASSPRRGTYNEQFF,TGTGCCAGCAGCCCCCGCCGGGGTACCTACAATGAGCAGTTCTTC
many,TRBJ2-1,TRBV20-1,TRBD2,CSATAGTSGLGEQFF,TGCAGTGCCACCGCGGGGACTAGCGGGCTGGGTGAGCAGTTCTTC
many,TRBJ2-5,TRBV7-2,NA,CASSLLGRAIGAQYF,TGTGCCAGCAGCTTACTAGGAAGGGCCATAGGAGCCCAGTACTTC
few,TRBJ1-6,TRBV25-1,TRBD1,CASSESQGARWPLHF,TGTGCCAGCAGTGAATCCCAGGGGGCGCGGTGGCCCCTCCACTTT
NA,TRBJ2-3,TRBV7-9,NA,CASSFGTRYKDTQYF,TGTGCCAGCAGCTTTGGGACCAGATATAAAGATACGCAGTATTTT
many,TRBJ1-5,TRBV12-3/TRBV12-4,NA,CASSFQGWVSNQPQHF,TGTGCCAGCAGTTTCCAGGGTTGGGTAAGCAATCAGCCCCAGCATTTT
few,TRBJ2-2,TRBV12-3/TRBV12-4,TRBD1,CASSITGGLYTGELFF,TGTGCCAGCAGTATCACAGGGGGTTTGTACACCGGGGAGCTGTTTTTT
many,TRBJ1-2,TRBV10-3,TRBD1,CAISDPGTDYGYTF,TGTGCCATCAGTGATCCCGGGACAGACTATGGCTACACCTTC
many,TRBJ2-3,TRBV6-2/TRBV6-3,NA,CASSYHRNTDTQYF,TGTGCCAGCAGTTACCACAGAAACACAGATACGCAGTATTTT
many,TRBJ1-4,TRBV11-3,NA,CASSRVENEKLFF,TGTGCCAGCAGCCGAGTGGAAAATGAAAAACTGTTTTTT
NA,TRBJ2-1,TRBV11-2,TRBD2,CASSLAGLHNEQFF,TGTGCCAGCAGCTTAGCGGGACTACACAATGAGCAGTTCTTC
many,TRBJ2-7,TRBV28,NA,CASSLFPGKRGSSYEQYF,TGTGCCAGCAGTTTATTCCCAGGGAAGAGGGGGAGCTCCTACGAGCAGTACTTC
many,TRBJ2-1,TRBV6-1,TRBD2,CASRKSPSGRWDEQFF,TGTGCCAGCAGAAAGTCTCCTAGCGGGAGATGGGATGAGCAGTTCTTC
few,TRBJ1-1,TRBV6-2/TRBV6-3,TRBD1,CASSSDRMETEAFF,TGTGCCAGCAGTTCGGACAGGATGGAAACTGAAGCTTTCTTT
many,TRBJ2-3,TRBV27,TRBD2,CASRRGLAGATPTSTDTQYF,TGTGCCAGCAGGCGCGGACTAGCGGGAGCTACCCCGACCAGCACAGATACGCAGTATTTT
many,TRBJ1-6,TRBV10-3,NA,CAISESVGSPLHF,TGTGCCATCAGTGAATCGGTTGGATCACCCCTCCACTTT
NA,TRBJ1-2,TRBV28,NA,CASSFPGLRSGYTF,TGTGCCAGCAGTTTTCCGGGACTCCGGAGTGGCTACACCTTC
NA,TRBJ1-1,TRBV19,NA,CASRSDRLNTEAFF,TGTGCCAGTAGATCGGACAGACTGAACACTGAAGCTTTCTTT
many,TRBJ2-3,TRBV2,NA,CASRQGDTQYF,TGTGCCAGCAGGCAGGGGGATACGCAGTATTTT
NA,TRBJ1-1,TRBV9,TRBD1,CASSVSGGASDTEAFF,TGTGCCAGCAGCGTTTCAGGGGGCGCGTCGGACACTGAAGCTTTCTTT
many,TRBJ1-1,TRBV5-1,NA,CASSFLGEGTEAFF,TGCGCCAGCAGTTTTTTGGGCGAAGGGACTGAAGCTTTCTTT
once,TRBJ2-1,TRBV11-2,TRBD2,CASSSGRNSYYEQFF,TGTGCCAGCAGCTCCGGGAGGAACTCCTACTATGAGCAGTTCTTC
many,TRBJ1-3,TRBV12-3/TRBV12-4,NA,CASSFFGGSGNTIYF,TGTGCCAGCAGTTTCTTTGGGGGCTCAGGAAACACCATATATTTT
many,TRBJ2-7,TRBV12-3/TRBV12-4,TRBD2,CASSLPPRGGGYEQYF,TGTGCCAGCAGTTTGCCTCCTCGGGGGGGAGGCTACGAGCAGTACTTC
once,TRBJ2-2,TRBV11-2,NA,CASSLIGKHTGELFF,TGTGCCAGCAGCTTAATCGGGAAGCACACCGGGGAGCTGTTTTTT
NA,TRBJ2-7,TRBV6-1,TRBD2,CASSAREAGTQRGEQYF,TGTGCCAGCAGTGCCCGGGAGGCGGGCACCCAGCGGGGAGAGCAGTACTTC
many,TRBJ1-4,TRBV12-3/TRBV12-4,TRBD1,CASSFATGSEKLFF,TGTGCCAGCAGTTTCGCGACAGGGAGTGAAAAACTGTTTTTT
NA,TRBJ2-2,TRBV11-3,TRBD2,CASSLGAGTTNTGELFF,TGTGCCAGCAGCTTAGGGGCCGGGACTACGAACACCGGGGAGCTGTTTTTT
few,TRBJ2-4,TRBV2,NA,CASSGPGERNIQYF,TGTGCCAGCAGTGGGCCAGGGGAGAGAAACATTCAGTACTTC